One and the same sample provided the 5 T cell receptor beta chains below, sequenced in a study of immunodeficiency. Generated by immunoSEQ multiplex PCR, the TCRdb table keeps only in-frame clones and is missing some. The sample has around 3,500 clones, around 89% seen once. Sample: CD8+ T cells from blood. Every receptor here comes from a human donor in good health.

CDR3 nucleotides: TGTGCCAGCAGAGGGACAGGGGGAGTAGAACTGTTTTTT. This sequence encodes CASRGTGGVELFF. The V call is TRBV6-5, the J call TRBJ1-4, with 11 nucleotides matching TRBD1. The J segment lost 12 bases and the V segment lost 6 bases, leaving 6 bases of the junction unmatched. Germline-derived CDR1 and CDR2 are MNHEY and SVGAGI. The CDR3 loop spans 13 amino acids.

CDR3 loop: CASSQDHDADQPQHF. The DNA for the CDR3 is TGCGCCAGCAGCCAAGATCATGACGCCGACCAGCCCCAGCATTTT. V usage is TRBV4-1 and J usage is TRBJ1-5, with D unclear. Germline lookup yields CDR1 MGHRA and CDR2 YSYEKL. Trimming took 0 bases from V and 7 from J, leaving 13 bases between them. The CDR3 has 15 residues.

This chain links TRBV7-9 with TRBJ2-5; no clear D. Trimming left V 0 bases short and J 3 bases short, with 5 bases between. This CDR3 contains 13 residues. Germline V gives CDR1 SEHNR, CDR2 FQNEAQ (reference sequence). For the CDR3, the DNA is TGTGCCAGCAGCTTAGCGGTAGAAGAGACCCAGTACTTC. Translating it yields CASSLAVEETQYF.

This chain joins TRBV6-5 and TRBJ2-1, with TRBD2 matching 7 bases. The CDR3 sequence is 16 residues long. The germline CDR1 and CDR2 sequences are MNHEY and SVGAGI. Trimming removed 3 bases from V and 6 bases from J; junction bases left unmatched: 11. CDR3 amino acids: CASSYNSPGRGNEQFF. The CDR3, as DNA: TGTGCCAGCAGTTATAACTCCCCAGGGAGGGGCAATGAGCAGTTCTTC.

The chain links TRBV30 to TRBJ2-1; D is ambiguous. The germline V and J ends were trimmed by 4 bases and 0 bases, with 7 bases remaining between them. The CDR3 sequence is 13 residues long. CDR1 GTSNPN and CDR2 SVGIG come from the germline V gene (reference sequence). CDR3 sequence (DNA): TGTGCCTGGACTGGGAACTCCTACAATGAGCAGTTCTTC. This codes for CAWTGNSYNEQFF.